Detailed here is one T cell receptor beta chain. No antigen is known for it. This specimen comes from a study of post-analysis software for immune sequencing data. The study's findings and limits: Controls' normalized Chao1 diversity significantly exceeded that of multiple sclerosis patients. Comparison of patients with controls showed about 5 TRBV segments more frequent in patients, TRBV5-6, TRBV5-1 and TRBV20-1 among them. F-measure co-clustering was strong for batch-matched samples.

The V gene lost 4 bases and the J gene lost 0 bases, with 16 bases spanning the gap. CDR1 is KGHDR, CDR2 SFDVKD, per germline. This CDR3 is 17 amino acids long. Incorporated into the TCR beta cDNA libraries were unique molecular identifiers, which served to reduce PCR and sequencing biases. Approximately 550,000 cDNA molecules came from around 1 to 10 million T cells. TCRdb recomputed calls from the PCR reads with MiXCR, one row per CDR3 protein. The sample shows 700,000 to 800,000 distinct CDR3 sequences, 30% of them seen only once. The chain employs TRBV24-1 and TRBJ2-3; a weak D match, TRBD1 (6 bases). This TCR was recovered from a girl aged 5 to 17 with multiple sclerosis. The material sequenced was blood. The CDR3 loop is CATSEPFTGFSTDTQYF. The CDR3, as DNA: TGTGCCACCAGTGAACCTTTTACAGGGTTCAGCACAGATACGCAGTATTTT.